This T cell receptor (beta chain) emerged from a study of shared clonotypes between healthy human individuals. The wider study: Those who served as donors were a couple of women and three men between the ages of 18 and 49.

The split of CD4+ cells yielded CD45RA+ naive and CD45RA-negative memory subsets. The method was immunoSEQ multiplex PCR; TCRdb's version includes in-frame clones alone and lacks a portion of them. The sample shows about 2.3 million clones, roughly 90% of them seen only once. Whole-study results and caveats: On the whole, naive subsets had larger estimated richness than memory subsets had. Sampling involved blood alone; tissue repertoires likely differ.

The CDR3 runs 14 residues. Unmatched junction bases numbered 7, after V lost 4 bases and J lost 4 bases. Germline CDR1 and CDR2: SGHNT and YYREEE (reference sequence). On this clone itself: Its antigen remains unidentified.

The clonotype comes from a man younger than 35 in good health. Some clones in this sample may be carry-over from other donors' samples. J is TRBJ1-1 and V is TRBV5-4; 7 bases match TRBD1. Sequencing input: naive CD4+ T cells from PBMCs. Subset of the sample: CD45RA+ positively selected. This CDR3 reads CASSQSTGSTEAFF. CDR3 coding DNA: TGTGCCAGCAGCCAGTCGACAGGGAGCACTGAAGCTTTCTTT.